A single sample is the source of the 14 T cell receptor beta chains below, sequenced in a study of T-cell memory formation after mild COVID-19. TCRdb ran MiXCR on the 5' RACE reads and lists one entry per CDR3 protein. The sample has about 400,000 distinct CDR3 sequences; less than 25% are singletons. The sample consisted of PBMCs or a T cell subset sorted from them (not recorded which). Source of these receptors: an adult woman who had mild COVID-19 (a few samples of this study predate the infection). Cell type and time point are not known.

This rearrangement joins TRBV24-1 to TRBJ2-1, with 12 nucleotides matching TRBD2. The ends lost 6 bases at V and 7 bases at J; junction bases unmatched: 3. Germline CDR1 KGHDR, CDR2 SFDVKD. The CDR3 totals 14 residues. Written as DNA, the CDR3 is TGTGCCACCAGTCTAGCGGGAGGGGTGAATGAGCAGTTCTTC. As protein: CATSLAGGVNEQFF.

The CDR3 DNA is TGTGCCAGCAGTTACTCCATCGACCCTCCAAGGATGAACACTGAAGCTTTCTTT. Translating it yields CASSYSIDPPRMNTEAFF. This sequence joins TRBV6-2 or TRBV6-3 and TRBJ1-1, with D hard to call. The V end was cut by 0 bases, the J end by 0 bases, with 17 bases between. Germline lookup yields CDR1 MNHEY and CDR2 SVGEGT. This CDR3 region has 18 residues.

J is TRBJ2-5 and V is TRBV29-1; D unresolved. The CDR3 length is 14 residues. V was trimmed by 4 bases and J by 4 bases, leaving 16 bases between them. The V gene's germline CDR1 is SQVTM and CDR2 ANQGSEA. The CDR3: CSVGVARYRETQYF. The CDR3 DNA is TGCAGCGTTGGGGTAGCCCGTTATCGAGAGACCCAGTACTTC.

The genes are TRBV4-1 and TRBJ1-3, with 9 bases aligning to TRBD1. The trim removed 5 bases at V and 2 bases at J, leaving 4 bases unmatched. Looked up from germline, CDR1 is MGHRA and CDR2 is YSYEKL. The CDR3 sequence is 15 residues long. CDR3 bases: TGCGCCAGCAGCGTACGACAGGGGGCTGGAAACACCATATATTTT. It specifies CASSVRQGAGNTIYF.

This clonotype was counted only a few times. V is TRBV2 and J is TRBJ1-1; D ambiguous. Germline CDR1 is SNHLY and CDR2 is FYNNEI. The CDR3 covers 14 residues. V lost 6 bases and J 6 bases, leaving 17 bases between the germline ends. CDR3 nucleotide sequence: TGTGCCAGCAGCCCCCTTAGGGAAGTACCTGAAGCTTTCTTT. Translation: CASSPLREVPEAFF.

The V and J genes are TRBV7-9 and TRBJ1-1; the D gene is possibly TRBD1 (5 bases). This CDR3 spans 13 amino acids. V lost 7 bases and J 8 bases, leaving 17 bases between the germline ends. Germline V CDR1 and CDR2: SEHNR, FQNEAQ (reference sequence). The CDR3 DNA sequence: TGTGCCAGCACCCTCCCAGGGCGAGGGGAAGCTTTCTTT. Translation: CASTLPGRGEAFF.

The rearrangement joins TRBV20-1 to TRBJ1-1; 8 nucleotides align to TRBD1. The CDR3 runs 12 residues. Germline values: CDR1 DFQATT, CDR2 SNEGSKA (reference sequence). Trimming removed 3 bases from V and 6 bases from J; junction bases left unmatched: 3. The CDR3 sequence is CSARGTGSEAFF. CDR3 coding DNA: TGCAGTGCTAGGGGGACAGGTTCTGAAGCTTTCTTT.

Only a few counts were recorded for this clonotype. The genes are TRBV19 and TRBJ2-7, with D hard to call. Germline CDR1 reads LNHDA; CDR2 reads SQIVND (reference sequence). V lost 1 base to trimming and J lost 0 bases, with 13 bases between them. The CDR3 is 16 amino acids. In DNA form, the CDR3 reads TGTGCCAGTAGTATAGTTGGGCAGAGACCCTCCTACGAGCAGTACTTC. This codes for CASSIVGQRPSYEQYF.

The V and J genes are TRBV6-1 and TRBJ2-2; D gene ambiguous. The CDR3 totals 14 residues. Germline loops: CDR1 MNHNS, CDR2 SASEGT. V lost 8 bases and J lost 6, with 16 bases in between. CDR3 in DNA: TGTGCCAGCGGGCTCAACCCGTCCCCCGGGGAGCTGTTTTTT. It translates to CASGLNPSPGELFF.

This clonotype showed up just a few times. The chain employs TRBV7-9 and TRBJ2-7, with D possibly TRBD2 on 6 matching bases. This CDR3 spans 12 amino acids. Germline V gene sequence: CDR1 SEHNR, CDR2 FQNEAQ (reference sequence). V shed 2 bases and J shed 7 bases, with 9 bases lying between them. The CDR3 loop is CASSLLAQEQYF. For the CDR3, the DNA is TGTGCCAGCAGCTTACTAGCGCAGGAGCAGTACTTC.

This clonotype was seen a few times. The CDR3 DNA follows: TGTGCCAGCTCACCACCGGGACTAGCGCTCCACGAGCAGTACTTC. Amino acids: CASSPPGLALHEQYF. This sequence joins TRBV18 and TRBJ2-7, with 10 nucleotides matching TRBD2. After removal of 0 bases from V and 5 bases from J, the junction contained 4 bases not matched to a gene. Germline V gives CDR1 KGHSH, CDR2 LQKENI. The CDR3 has 15 amino acids.

The chain joins TRBV24-1 to TRBJ2-2; a possible D gene is TRBD2 (5 bases). Germline V lookup: CDR1 KGHDR, CDR2 SFDVKD. The germline V and J ends were trimmed by 5 bases and 5 bases, with 14 bases remaining between them. This CDR3 is built from 15 residues. The CDR3 DNA is TGTGCCACCAGTGGTCCGGCCACTAGTACCGGGGAGCTGTTTTTT. Amino acids: CATSGPATSTGELFF.

This clonotype was picked up many times. The chain carries TRBV6-2 or TRBV6-3 and TRBJ2-3; no clear D gene. The V gene's germline CDR1 is MNHEY and CDR2 SVGEGT. This CDR3 comprises 18 residues. V was trimmed by 0 bases and J by 6 bases, leaving 22 bases between them. CDR3 protein: CASSYSMFGRGTMDTQYF. Written as DNA, the CDR3 is TGTGCCAGCAGTTACTCGATGTTCGGGCGTGGCACGATGGATACGCAGTATTTT.

This clonotype was counted at least ten times. The V and J genes are TRBV7-9 and TRBJ2-7; 7 nucleotides match TRBD2. Germline V gene data show CDR1 as SEHNR and CDR2 as FQNEAQ (reference sequence). The CDR3 has 15 residues. Trimming at V came to 1 base and at J to 2 bases, leaving 5 bases not matched to a gene. The CDR3 nucleotides read TGTGCCAGCAGCTTAGGCGGGAGCGTCACCTACGAGCAGTACTTC. Amino acid sequence: CASSLGGSVTYEQYF. The whole variable domain, remainder taken from reference TRBV7-9 and TRBJ2-7, is DTGVSQNPRHKITKRGQNVTFRCDPISEHNRLYWYRQTLGQGPEFLTYFQNEAQLEKSRLLSDRFSAERPKGSFSTLEIQRTEQGDSAMYLCASSLGGSVTYEQYFGPGTRLTVT.